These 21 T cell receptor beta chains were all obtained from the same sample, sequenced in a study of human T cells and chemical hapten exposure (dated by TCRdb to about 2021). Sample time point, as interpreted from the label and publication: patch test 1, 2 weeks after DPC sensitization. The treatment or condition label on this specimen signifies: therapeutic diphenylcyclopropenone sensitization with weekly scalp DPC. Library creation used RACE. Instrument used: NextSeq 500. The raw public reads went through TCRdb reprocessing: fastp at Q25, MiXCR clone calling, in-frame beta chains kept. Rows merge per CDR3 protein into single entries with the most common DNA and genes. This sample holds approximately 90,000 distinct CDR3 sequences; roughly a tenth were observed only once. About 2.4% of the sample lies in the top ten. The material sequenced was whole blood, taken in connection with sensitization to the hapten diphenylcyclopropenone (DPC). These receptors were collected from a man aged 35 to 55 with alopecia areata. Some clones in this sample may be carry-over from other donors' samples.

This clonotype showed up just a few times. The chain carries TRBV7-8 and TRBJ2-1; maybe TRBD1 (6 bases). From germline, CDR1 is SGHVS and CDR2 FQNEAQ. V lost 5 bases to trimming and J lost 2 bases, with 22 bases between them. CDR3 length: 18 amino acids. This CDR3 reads CASSPNAGTRTAYNEQFF. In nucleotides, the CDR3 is TGTGCCAGCAGCCCTAATGCTGGGACACGGACGGCCTACAATGAGCAGTTCTTC.

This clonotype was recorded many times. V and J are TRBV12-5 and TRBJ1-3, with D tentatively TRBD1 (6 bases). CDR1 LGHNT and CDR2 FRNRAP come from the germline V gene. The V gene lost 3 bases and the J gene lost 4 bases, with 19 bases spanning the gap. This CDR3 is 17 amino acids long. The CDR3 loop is CASGFGQRLGSGNTIYF. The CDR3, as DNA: TGTGCTAGTGGTTTCGGACAGCGCTTGGGCTCAGGAAACACCATATATTTT. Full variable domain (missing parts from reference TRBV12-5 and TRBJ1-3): DARVTQTPRHKVTEMGQEVTMRCQPILGHNTVFWYRQTMMQGLELLAYFRNRAPLDDSGMPKDRFSAEMPDATLATLKIQPSEPRDSAVYFCASGFGQRLGSGNTIYFGEGSWLTVV.

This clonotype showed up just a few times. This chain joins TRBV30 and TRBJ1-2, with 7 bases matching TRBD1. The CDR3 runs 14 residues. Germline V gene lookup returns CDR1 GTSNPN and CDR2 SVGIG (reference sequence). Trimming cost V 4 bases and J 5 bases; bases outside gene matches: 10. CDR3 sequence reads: CAWNEDRIEYGYTF. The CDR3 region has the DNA TGTGCCTGGAACGAGGACAGGATAGAATATGGCTACACCTTC.

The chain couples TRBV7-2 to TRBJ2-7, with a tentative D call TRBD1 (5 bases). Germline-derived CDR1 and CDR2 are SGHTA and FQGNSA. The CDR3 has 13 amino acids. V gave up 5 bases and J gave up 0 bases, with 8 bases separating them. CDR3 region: CASSPDISYEQYF. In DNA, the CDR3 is TGTGCCAGCAGCCCGGACATCTCCTACGAGCAGTACTTC.

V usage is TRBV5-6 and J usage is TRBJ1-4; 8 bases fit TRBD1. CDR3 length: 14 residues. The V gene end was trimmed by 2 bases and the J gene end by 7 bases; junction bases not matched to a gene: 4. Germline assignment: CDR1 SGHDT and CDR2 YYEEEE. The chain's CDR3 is CASSFGQGPEKLFF. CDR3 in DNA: TGTGCCAGCAGCTTCGGACAGGGACCTGAAAAACTGTTTTTT.

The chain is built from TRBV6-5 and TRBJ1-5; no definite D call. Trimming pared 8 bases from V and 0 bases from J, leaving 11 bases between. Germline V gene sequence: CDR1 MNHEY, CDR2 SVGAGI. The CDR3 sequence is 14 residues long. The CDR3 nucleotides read TGTGCCAGCCGGTCCCTCTATAGCAATCAGCCCCAGCATTTT. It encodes CASRSLYSNQPQHF.

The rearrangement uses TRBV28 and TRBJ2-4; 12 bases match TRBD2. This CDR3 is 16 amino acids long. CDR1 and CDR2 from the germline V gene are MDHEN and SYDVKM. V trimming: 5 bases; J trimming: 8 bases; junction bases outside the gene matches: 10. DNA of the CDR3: TGTGCCAGCAGTCCATTCACTAGCGGGAGGACTGACATTCAGTACTTC. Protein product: CASSPFTSGRTDIQYF. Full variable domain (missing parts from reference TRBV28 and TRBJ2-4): DVKVTQSSRYLVKRTGEKVFLECVQDMDHENMFWYRQDPGLGLRLIYFSYDVKMKEKGDIPEGYSVSREKKERFSLILESASTNQTSMYLCASSPFTSGRTDIQYFGAGTRLSVL.

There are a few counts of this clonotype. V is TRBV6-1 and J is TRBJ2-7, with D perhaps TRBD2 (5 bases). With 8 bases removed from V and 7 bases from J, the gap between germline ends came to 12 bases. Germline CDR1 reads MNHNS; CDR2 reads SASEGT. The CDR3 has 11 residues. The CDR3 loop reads CASASPGEQYF. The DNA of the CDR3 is TGTGCCAGCGCGAGCCCGGGGGAGCAGTACTTC.

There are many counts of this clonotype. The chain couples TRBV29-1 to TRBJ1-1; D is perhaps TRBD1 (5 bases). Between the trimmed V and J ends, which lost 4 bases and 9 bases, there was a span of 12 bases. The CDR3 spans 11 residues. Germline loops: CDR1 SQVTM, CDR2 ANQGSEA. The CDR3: CSVAQGAQAFF. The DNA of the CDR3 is TGCAGCGTTGCGCAGGGAGCCCAAGCTTTCTTT.

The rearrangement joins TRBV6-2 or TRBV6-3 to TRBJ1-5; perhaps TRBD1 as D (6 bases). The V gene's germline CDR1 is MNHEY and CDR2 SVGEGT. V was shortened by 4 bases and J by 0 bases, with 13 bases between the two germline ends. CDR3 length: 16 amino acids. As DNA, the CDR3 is TGTGCCAGCAGTTCGGGGGACACGGCTAGCAATCAGCCCCAGCATTTT. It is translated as CASSSGDTASNQPQHF.

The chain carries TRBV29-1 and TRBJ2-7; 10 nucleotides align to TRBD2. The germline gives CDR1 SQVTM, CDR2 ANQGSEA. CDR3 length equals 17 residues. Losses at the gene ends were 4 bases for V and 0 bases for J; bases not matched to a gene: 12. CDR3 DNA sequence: TGCAGCGTTGTAGAGGTAGCGGGAGGACCGAACTCCTACGAGCAGTACTTC. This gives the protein CSVVEVAGGPNSYEQYF.

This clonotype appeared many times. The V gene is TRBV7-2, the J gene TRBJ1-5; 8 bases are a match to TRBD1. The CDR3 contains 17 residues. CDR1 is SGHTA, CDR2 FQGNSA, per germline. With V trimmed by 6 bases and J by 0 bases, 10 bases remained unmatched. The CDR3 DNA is TGTGCCAGCAGTAGGCAGGGGGCTACCGATAGCAATCAGCCCCAGCATTTT. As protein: CASSRQGATDSNQPQHF.

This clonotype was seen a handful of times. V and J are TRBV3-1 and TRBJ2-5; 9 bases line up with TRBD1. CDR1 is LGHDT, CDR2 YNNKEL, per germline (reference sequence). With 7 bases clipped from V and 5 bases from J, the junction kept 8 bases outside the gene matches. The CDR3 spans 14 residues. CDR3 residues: CASKDRGGRETQYF. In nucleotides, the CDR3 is TGTGCCAGCAAGGACAGGGGAGGGAGGGAGACCCAGTACTTC.

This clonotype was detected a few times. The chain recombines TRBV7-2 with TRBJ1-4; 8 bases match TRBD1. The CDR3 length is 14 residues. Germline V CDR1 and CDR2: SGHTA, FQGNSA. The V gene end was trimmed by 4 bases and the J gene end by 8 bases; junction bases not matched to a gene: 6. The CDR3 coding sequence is TGTGCCAGCAGCTATGGACAGGGAGGGGAAAAACTGTTTTTT. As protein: CASSYGQGGEKLFF.

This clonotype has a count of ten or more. The CDR3, as DNA: TGTGCCAGCAGTCCTGGACCCATCTACGAGCAGTACGTC. Translation gives CASSPGPIYEQYV. The chain is built from TRBV28 and TRBJ2-7; D is ambiguous. Trimming shortened V by 5 bases and J by 3 bases, and 11 bases separated the two germline ends. Germline V gives CDR1 MDHEN, CDR2 SYDVKM. CDR3 length: 13 amino acids.

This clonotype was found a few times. CDR3 nucleotide sequence: TGTGCCAGCAGTTCCCGGACAGGGGATACTGAAGCTTTCTTT. Encoded protein: CASSSRTGDTEAFF. This chain links TRBV27 with TRBJ1-1; 9 nucleotides align to TRBD1. Germline V gene sequence: CDR1 MNHEY, CDR2 SMNVEV (reference sequence). Trimming took 4 bases from V and 5 from J; bases not matched to a gene: 5. The length of the CDR3 is 14 residues.

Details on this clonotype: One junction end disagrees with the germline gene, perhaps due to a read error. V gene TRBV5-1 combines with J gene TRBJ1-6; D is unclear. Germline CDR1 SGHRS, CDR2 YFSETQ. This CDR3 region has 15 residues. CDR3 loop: CTSSLEGSYNSPLHF. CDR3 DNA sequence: TGCACCAGCAGCTTGGAAGGATCCTATAATTCACCCCTCCACTTT.

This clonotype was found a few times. The CDR3 protein is CASSLLLDSYNEQFF. As DNA, the CDR3 is TGTGCCAGCAGCTTACTCCTAGATTCCTACAATGAGCAGTTCTTC. The chain combines TRBV11-2 with TRBJ2-1; the D is unclear. Trimming cost V 2 bases and J 1 base, with 9 bases left between them. CDR3 size: 15 residues. CDR1 and CDR2 from the germline V gene are SGHAT and FQNNGV. Complete variable domain (other parts from reference TRBV11-2 and TRBJ2-1): EAGVAQSPRYKIIEKRQSVAFWCNPISGHATLYWYQQILGQGPKLLIQFQNNGVVDDSQLPKDRFSAERLKGVDSTLKIQPAKLEDSAVYLCASSLLLDSYNEQFFGPGTRLTVL.

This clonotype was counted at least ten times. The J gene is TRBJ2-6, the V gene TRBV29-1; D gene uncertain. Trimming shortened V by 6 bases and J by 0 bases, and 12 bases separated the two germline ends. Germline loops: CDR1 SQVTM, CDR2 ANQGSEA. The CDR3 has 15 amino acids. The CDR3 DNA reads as TGCAGCGTGGCCTACGGTCTCTCTGGGGCCAACGTCCTGACTTTC. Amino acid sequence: CSVAYGLSGANVLTF.

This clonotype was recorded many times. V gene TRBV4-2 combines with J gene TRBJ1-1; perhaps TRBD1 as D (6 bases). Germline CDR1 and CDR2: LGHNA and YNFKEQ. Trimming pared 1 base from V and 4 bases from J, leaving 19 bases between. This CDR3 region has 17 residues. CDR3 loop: CASSQATRRGGGTEAFF. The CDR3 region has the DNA TGTGCCAGCAGCCAAGCCACCCGCAGGGGCGGGGGCACTGAAGCTTTCTTT.

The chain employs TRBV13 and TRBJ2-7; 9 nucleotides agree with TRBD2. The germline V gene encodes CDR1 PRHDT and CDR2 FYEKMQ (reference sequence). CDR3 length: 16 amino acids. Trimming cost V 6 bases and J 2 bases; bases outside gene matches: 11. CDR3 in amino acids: CASRSYSGSQPYEQYV. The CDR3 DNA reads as TGTGCCAGCAGATCATATAGCGGGAGTCAGCCCTACGAGCAGTACGTC.